The clone carrying this TCR beta chain was found many times. The CDR3 spans 15 residues. The germline gives CDR1 SEHNR, CDR2 FQNEAQ (reference sequence). The trim removed 5 bases at V and 3 bases at J, leaving 4 bases unmatched. This sample was taken from a study of regulatory T cells in long-lasting Graves disease. Time point described: newly diagnosed GD, antithyroid drugs for less than 3 months. TCR sequences were obtained from RNA taken from PBMCs. Arm-PCR of CDR3 regions with iRepertoire HTBI primers generated TCR beta libraries. TCRdb recomputed calls from the multiplex PCR reads with MiXCR, one row per CDR3 protein. The repertoire holds under 800,000 distinct CDR3 sequences, with about 16% as singletons. These data also formed part of another study, on T cells in Graves' hyperthyroidism and ophthalmopathy. That study adds: Exclusion criteria comprised uncontrolled infection, other autoimmune disease, pregnancy or lactation.

This TCR was recovered from a woman between 25 and 40 years old with Graves disease. This specimen consisted of peripheral blood mononuclear cells (PBMCs), obtained at new diagnosis, from a patient treated with antithyroid drugs. The V call is TRBV7-9, the J call TRBJ1-4, with TRBD1 matching over 9 bases. The CDR3 bases are TGTGCCAGCAGCACAGGACAGGGGTCTAATGAAAAACTGTTTTTT. It encodes CASSTGQGSNEKLFF.